Presented here are 25 T cell receptor beta chains from one specimen sequenced in a study of cytomegalovirus exposure and HLA in healthy donors. The PCR contained 60 Vbeta and 13 Jbeta primers. Data came from immunoSEQ multiplex PCR; TCRdb stores just in-frame clones and leaves some out. The sample lists tens of thousands of clones; less than 85% were seen once. Sequenced material: PBMCs. The receptors were gathered from a man aged 18 to 35 in good health and CMV-seronegative.

This chain links TRBV29-1 with TRBJ1-2, with 7 bases identical to TRBD1. Unmatched junction bases numbered 8, after V lost 6 bases and J lost 4 bases. The V gene's germline CDR1 is SQVTM and CDR2 ANQGSEA. The CDR3 is made up of 13 amino acids. CDR3 sequence reads: CSVDDRAGYGYTF. The CDR3 DNA follows: TGCAGCGTAGACGACAGGGCTGGCTATGGCTACACCTTC.

CDR3 amino acids: CASGPNPHTDTQYF. The CDR3 DNA reads TGTGCCAGCGGCCCAAATCCGCACACAGATACGCAGTATTTT. The rearrangement joins TRBV6-4 to TRBJ2-3; D gene ambiguous. The V gene lost 8 bases and the J gene lost 2 bases, with 14 bases spanning the gap. CDR3 length: 14 amino acids. Germline V lookup: CDR1 MRHNA, CDR2 SNTAGT.

This rearrangement joins TRBV27 to TRBJ1-2; D is perhaps TRBD1 (5 bases). CDR3 length equals 12 residues. Per the germline V gene, CDR1 is MNHEY and CDR2 is SMNVEV (reference sequence). V shed 8 bases and J shed 8 bases, with 15 bases lying between them. The CDR3 here is CASATWGDGYTF. As DNA, the CDR3 is TGTGCCAGCGCCACTTGGGGGGACGGCTACACCTTC.

The chain employs TRBV30 and TRBJ2-5; TRBD2 is a possible D gene (5 bases). CDR3 length equals 12 residues. Trimming took off 2 bases at V and 7 bases at J, with 11 bases between the two ends. Germline-derived CDR1 and CDR2 are GTSNPN and SVGIG (reference sequence). This chain's CDR3 is CAWSTGVWTQYF. The CDR3 DNA follows: TGTGCCTGGAGTACCGGGGTATGGACCCAGTACTTC.

Regarding this clone: This CDR3 is also generated by other DNA sequences in the sample. This rearrangement joins TRBV30 to TRBJ1-2, with TRBD1 matching over 9 bases. J gave up 8 bases and V 3 bases, and 7 bases lay outside the gene matches. CDR1 is GTSNPN and CDR2 is SVGIG in the germline V gene (reference sequence). This CDR3 comprises 13 residues. The chain's CDR3 is CAWRPQGAGGYTF. CDR3 nucleotide sequence: TGTGCCTGGAGGCCACAGGGGGCGGGGGGCTACACCTTC.

The rearrangement links TRBV7-9 to TRBJ2-1; the D gene is possibly TRBD2 (5 bases). The CDR3 has 17 residues. Germline V gene lookup returns CDR1 SEHNR and CDR2 FQNEAQ (reference sequence). V shed 3 bases and J shed 1 base, with 16 bases lying between them. CDR3 in amino acids: CASSFTSLPQSYNEQFF. The CDR3 DNA reads TGTGCCAGCAGCTTTACTAGTTTACCCCAGTCCTACAATGAGCAGTTCTTC.

The rearrangement joins TRBV21-1 to TRBJ1-5; no check of the table's D call, TRBD1, against the DNA was made. TRBV21-1 is a pseudogene segment. This CDR3 spans 16 amino acids. This CDR3 is CASSKEKGISNQPQHF. The CDR3, as DNA: TGTGCCAGCAGCAAAGAGAAGGGGATTAGCAATCAGCCCCAGCATTTT.

This sequence joins TRBV6-5 and TRBJ2-7; no definite D call. Trimming stripped 0 bases from V and 3 bases from J, with 6 bases between. Germline V gene sequence: CDR1 MNHEY, CDR2 SVGAGI. The CDR3 is 13 residues long. This CDR3 reads CASSYSSHYEQYF. In nucleotides, the CDR3 is TGTGCCAGCAGTTACTCGTCCCACTACGAGCAGTACTTC.

This clone was counted only a few times. V is TRBV5-6 and J is TRBJ1-1; 8 bases fit TRBD1. From germline, CDR1 is SGHDT and CDR2 YYEEEE. The CDR3 length is 16 residues. The junction had 6 bases not matched to a gene; V was cut back by 0 bases and J by 2 bases. As DNA, the CDR3 is TGTGCCAGCAGCTTGGCAGGGGGCCTAGGAAACACTGAAGCTTTCTTT. Encoded protein: CASSLAGGLGNTEAFF.

This sequence joins TRBV2 and TRBJ1-1; no firm D call. V lost 0 bases and J 11 bases, leaving 13 bases between the germline ends. The CDR3 is made up of 13 amino acids. Per germline, CDR1 SNHLY and CDR2 FYNNEI. The CDR3 is CASSEASNGAAFF. The CDR3 DNA follows: TGTGCCAGCAGTGAAGCATCTAATGGTGCTGCTTTCTTT.

This clone was observed a handful of times. V gene TRBV7-2 combines with J gene TRBJ1-3; D not resolved. The CDR3 consists of 13 residues. CDR1 and CDR2 from the germline V gene are SGHTA and FQGNSA. V lost 5 bases and J 4 bases, leaving 9 bases between the germline ends. Written as DNA, the CDR3 is TGTGCCAGCAGCACCGATAGAGGAAACACCATATATTTT. The encoded protein is CASSTDRGNTIYF.

The J gene is TRBJ1-2, the V gene TRBV25-1; D unclear. CDR1 MGHDK and CDR2 SYGVNS come from the germline V gene. With 8 bases removed from V and 5 bases from J, the gap between germline ends came to 9 bases. This CDR3 region has 11 residues. The CDR3 reads CASSQVYGYTF. CDR3 DNA: TGTGCCAGCTCGCAGGTATATGGCTACACCTTC.

The V and J genes are TRBV5-6 and TRBJ1-1, with D maybe TRBD1 (6 bases). Germline-derived CDR1 and CDR2 are SGHDT and YYEEEE. The V gene lost 3 bases and the J gene lost 8 bases, with 14 bases spanning the gap. This CDR3 comprises 13 residues. CDR3 sequence: CASSSSTGVEAFF. The CDR3 DNA follows: TGTGCCAGCAGCTCGTCGACAGGAGTAGAAGCTTTCTTT.

The gene calls are TRBV29-1 and TRBJ1-1; tentatively, D is TRBD1 (6 bases). Trimming cost V 1 base and J 5 bases, with 17 bases left between them. There are 15 residues in the CDR3. Germline assignment: CDR1 SQVTM and CDR2 ANQGSEA. CDR3: CSVEGKQGRVTEAFF. CDR3 nucleotide sequence: TGCAGCGTTGAAGGGAAGCAGGGGCGCGTGACTGAAGCTTTCTTT.

The rearrangement joins TRBV4-1 to TRBJ2-3, with 9 positions matching TRBD1. The CDR3 covers 15 residues. Unmatched junction bases numbered 4, after V lost 4 bases and J lost 2 bases. Looked up from germline, CDR1 is MGHRA and CDR2 is YSYEKL. The CDR3 protein is CASSLRDRDTDTQYF. CDR3 in DNA: TGCGCCAGCAGCCTCCGGGACAGGGACACAGATACGCAGTATTTT.

V is TRBV27 and J is TRBJ2-4; TRBD1 matches at 9 bases. V trimming: 5 bases; J trimming: 4 bases; junction bases outside the gene matches: 6. Germline CDR1 and CDR2: MNHEY and SMNVEV (reference sequence). This CDR3 comprises 15 residues. CDR3 DNA: TGTGCCAGCAGTCCCGGGACAGGGTTGAAAAACATTCAGTACTTC. Translation gives CASSPGTGLKNIQYF.

The chain is built from TRBV7-3 and TRBJ2-2; possible D gene TRBD1, 5 bases. Germline V gives CDR1 SGHTA, CDR2 FQGTGA. V gave up 2 bases and J gave up 3 bases, with 10 bases separating them. The length of the CDR3 is 15 residues. In nucleotides, the CDR3 is TGTGCCAGCAGCTTATTGATAGGGGACACCGGGGAGCTGTTTTTT. Protein: CASSLLIGDTGELFF.

Comments on this clone: A junction boundary mismatches the germline segment, possibly from a read error. The rearrangement links TRBV7-7 to TRBJ2-1; TRBD2 aligns across 10 bases. Germline lookup yields CDR1 SSHAT and CDR2 FNYEAQ (reference sequence). The CDR3 runs 16 residues. CDR3 region: CASSLVPASGGNEQFF. CDR3 nucleotides: TGTGCTAGCAGCTTGGTCCCGGCTAGCGGGGGAAATGAGCAGTTCTTC.

This chain connects TRBV27 to TRBJ2-6; the D is unclear. Germline lookup yields CDR1 MNHEY and CDR2 SMNVEV (reference sequence). The CDR3 has 14 residues. V was trimmed by 3 bases and J by 1 base, leaving 4 bases between them. CDR3 sequence: CASSFSSGANVLTF. The CDR3 DNA reads TGTGCCAGCAGTTTTAGTTCTGGGGCCAACGTCCTGACTTTC. The full variable domain, rest sourced from reference TRBV27 and TRBJ2-6, is EAQVTQNPRYLITVTGKKLTVTCSQNMNHEYMSWYRQDPGLGLRQIYYSMNVEVTDKGDVPEGYKVSRKEKRNFPLILESPSPNQTSLYFCASSFSSGANVLTFGAGSRLTVL.

The rearrangement links TRBV5-1 to TRBJ2-2; TRBD1 might be the D (5 bases). CDR3 length: 13 amino acids. The V end lost 0 bases, the J end lost 17 bases, and 17 bases lay between the germline ends. The germline CDR1 and CDR2 sequences are SGHRS and YFSETQ. CDR3 in DNA: TGCGCCAGCAGCTTGGAAAGATCGCAGGGTGGTTTTTTT. Translated: CASSLERSQGGFF.

This clone occurred a few times. The chain joins TRBV5-1 to TRBJ2-7; weak D call: TRBD1 (6 bases). This CDR3 has 14 residues. V lost 3 bases and J 2 bases, leaving 12 bases between the germline ends. The germline V gene encodes CDR1 SGHRS and CDR2 YFSETQ. CDR3 nucleotide sequence: TGCGCCAGCAGCTCCCGGGACACCCCCTACGAGCAGTACTTC. Its translation is CASSSRDTPYEQYF.

This clone has a handful of counts. This chain uses TRBV5-1 with TRBJ2-7, with D possibly being TRBD1 (5 bases). The V gene's germline CDR1 is SGHRS and CDR2 YFSETQ. Trimming cost V 0 bases and J 7 bases, with 11 bases left between them. The CDR3 runs 13 residues. The CDR3 coding sequence is TGCGCCAGCAGCTTGGGGTCAGGGCGGGAGCAGTACTTC. Protein: CASSLGSGREQYF.

This clone was counted between two and nine times. V gene TRBV5-1 combines with J gene TRBJ2-7, with a tentative D call TRBD2 (6 bases). Trimming shortened V by 3 bases and J by 3 bases, and 16 bases separated the two germline ends. The length of the CDR3 is 15 residues. Per the germline V gene, CDR1 is SGHRS and CDR2 is YFSETQ. The CDR3 DNA follows: TGCGCCAGCAGCTCCGGGGTGGGGGAGGTCTACGAGCAGTACTTC. Protein sequence: CASSSGVGEVYEQYF.

The V call is TRBV6-6, the J call TRBJ2-7; D uncertain. The CDR3 is made up of 12 amino acids. V dropped 8 bases and J dropped 0 bases, with 8 bases sitting between them. The germline V gene encodes CDR1 MNHNY and CDR2 SVGAGI (reference sequence). This chain's CDR3 is CASSEYSYEQYF. Here the CDR3 DNA reads TGTGCCAGCTCTGAGTACTCCTACGAGCAGTACTTC.

The rearrangement joins TRBV18 to TRBJ1-4; TRBD1 aligns across 7 bases. V dropped 6 bases and J dropped 8; count of bases not matched to a gene: 3. Germline CDR1 and CDR2: KGHSH and LQKENI. The CDR3 extends over 12 amino acids. CDR3 nucleotides: TGTGCCAGCTCTTTGGACAGGGAAAAACTGTTTTTT. It translates to CASSLDREKLFF.